This record looks at one T cell receptor (beta chain) sequence and its context. Its antigen remains unknown. Using its own MiXCR run on the reads, TCRdb lists one record per CDR3 protein. The sample gives 800,000 to 950,000 distinct CDR3 sequences, less than 35% of which show up once; around 12% is in the top ten. The source of the sample is a study of T cell repertoires in cytomegalovirus infection. The wider study: A matching HLA type, together with CMV infection, was signaled by public TCR beta signatures. The study's findings and limits: The ex vivo response was dominated by HLA-C-restricted CMV-specific TCR beta clonotypes. Carriers of CMV plus the relevant HLA were identified by cumulative public TCR beta family frequency.

The germline gives CDR1 LGHNT, CDR2 FRNRAP. V dropped 0 bases and J dropped 0 bases, with 17 bases sitting between them. The CDR3 is 18 amino acids. The input for sequencing was cultured CD8+ T cells from PBMCs, taken from culture after CMV antigen stimulation. The V call is TRBV12-5, the J call TRBJ1-1; D might be TRBD1 (5 bases). The TCR sequence derives from a human donor in good health (CMV status not recorded). Some clones in this sample may be carry-over from other donors' samples. This CDR3 reads CASGLVLTAEPLNTEAFF. CDR3 DNA: TGTGCTAGTGGTTTGGTACTGACAGCGGAGCCTCTGAACACTGAAGCTTTCTTT.